This TCR beta chain was captured by sequencing in a study of OX40 agonist ivuxolimab in advanced cancers. The method was immunoSEQ multiplex PCR; TCRdb's version includes in-frame clones alone and lacks a portion of them. Of 20,000 to 25,000 clones in the sample, 88% are singletons; the top ten hold 34%. Patients were ruled out by autoimmune disease history or systemic immunosuppression. Germline CDR1 SGHVS, CDR2 FNYEAQ. V dropped 5 bases and J dropped 5 bases, with 10 bases sitting between them. CDR3 length equals 12 residues. This chain connects TRBV7-6 to TRBJ2-7; D not resolved. The receptor was isolated from an adult with an advanced solid tumor such as melanoma, head and neck, liver or kidney cancer. The specimen comprised CD4+ or CD8+ T cells sorted from blood, sampled in a trial of the OX40 agonist ivuxolimab. CDR3 nucleotides: TGTGCCAGCAGCCCTTCGGAGAACGAGCAGTACTTC. Protein product: CASSPSENEQYF.